Shown below are 4 T cell receptor beta chains from a single sample sequenced in a study of T cell responses to AZD1222 COVID-19 vaccine. Using immunoSEQ multiplex PCR, the repertoire was profiled, and TCRdb retains in-frame clones only, with some absent. The sample records roughly 140,000 clones, around 88% being singletons. Sequenced material: peripheral blood, taken on day 0 of MenACWY control vaccination. The origin of the receptors is an adult in good health.

The chain recombines TRBV30 with TRBJ1-2; 9 positions match TRBD1. Germline-derived CDR1 and CDR2 are GTSNPN and SVGIG (reference sequence). The CDR3 totals 15 residues. The V segment lost 6 bases and the J segment 4 bases; nucleotides outside the gene matches: 12. The CDR3 loop is CACRDRATFTYGYTF. The CDR3 region has the DNA TGTGCCTGCCGGGACAGGGCCACTTTCACCTATGGCTACACCTTC.

The chain is built from TRBV5-6 and TRBJ2-7; TRBD1 aligns across 8 bases. Germline-derived CDR1 and CDR2 are SGHDT and YYEEEE. The CDR3 spans 13 residues. Trimming removed 2 bases from V and 3 bases from J; junction bases left unmatched: 1. In DNA form, the CDR3 reads TGTGCCAGCAGCTTACAGGGGGGCTACGAGCAGTACTTC. Translation: CASSLQGGYEQYF.

The genes are TRBV18 and TRBJ2-7; D is uncertain. There are 11 residues in the CDR3. Trimming stripped 2 bases from V and 5 bases from J, with 4 bases between. Germline assignment: CDR1 KGHSH and CDR2 LQKENI. CDR3 amino acids: CASSPGHEQYF. Written as DNA, the CDR3 is TGTGCCAGCTCACCAGGGCACGAGCAGTACTTC.

This chain connects TRBV5-4 to TRBJ1-3; D gene uncertain. This CDR3 contains 16 residues. V was pared by 4 bases and J by 2 bases, with 16 bases between. Germline CDR1 reads SGHNT; CDR2 reads YYREEE (reference sequence). The CDR3 loop reads CASSQTADITGNTIYF. DNA of the CDR3: TGTGCCAGCAGCCAAACTGCGGATATTACTGGAAACACCATATATTTT.